This T cell receptor beta chain derives from a study of blood T cell repertoires in COVID-19. In the study overall: Acute and convalescent COVID-19 specimens originated in the United States, Italy and Spain. T cells, B-cell-depleted T cells, or PBMCs provided the cDNA or gDNA that served as material.

How the authors handled the data: Scientists estimated how many nucleated cells there were by amplifying reference gene primers. Data came from immunoSEQ multiplex PCR; TCRdb stores just in-frame clones and leaves some out. The V and J calls and clone size were taken over from that table, and D and trimming were inferred from the DNA. The repertoire has more than 100,000 clones, 80% to 90% of them found once; the top ten carry around 3.7%. CDR1 and CDR2 (germline): MNHNS, SASEGT. CDR3 size: 14 residues. V lost 10 bases to trimming and J lost 5 bases, with 15 bases between them. The TCR sequence derives from a woman in her sixties with acute or convalescent COVID-19. The specimen sequenced was peripheral blood. This rearrangement joins TRBV6-1 to TRBJ1-6; D is possibly TRBD1 (6 bases). The CDR3 region has the DNA TGTGCCACCACCAGGGGAAGGAATAATTCACCCCTCCACTTT. Amino acids: CATTRGRNNSPLHF.